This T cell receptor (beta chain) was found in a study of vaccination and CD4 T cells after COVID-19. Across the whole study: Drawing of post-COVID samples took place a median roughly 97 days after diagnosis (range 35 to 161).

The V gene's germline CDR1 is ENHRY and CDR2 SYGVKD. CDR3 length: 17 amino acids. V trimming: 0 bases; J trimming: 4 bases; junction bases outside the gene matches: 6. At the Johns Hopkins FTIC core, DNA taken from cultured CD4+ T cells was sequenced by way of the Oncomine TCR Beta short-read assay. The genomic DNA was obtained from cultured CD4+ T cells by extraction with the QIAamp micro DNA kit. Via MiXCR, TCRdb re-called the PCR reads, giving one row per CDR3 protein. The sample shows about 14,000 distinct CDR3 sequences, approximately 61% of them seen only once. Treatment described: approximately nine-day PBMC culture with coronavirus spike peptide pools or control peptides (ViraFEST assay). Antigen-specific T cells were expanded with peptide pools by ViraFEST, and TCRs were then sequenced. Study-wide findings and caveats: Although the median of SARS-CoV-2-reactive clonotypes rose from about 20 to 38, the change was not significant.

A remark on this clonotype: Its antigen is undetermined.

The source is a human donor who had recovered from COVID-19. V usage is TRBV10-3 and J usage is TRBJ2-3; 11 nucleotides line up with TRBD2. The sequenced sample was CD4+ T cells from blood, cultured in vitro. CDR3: CAISESTRLAGSDTQYF. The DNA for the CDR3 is TGTGCCATCAGTGAGTCGACGAGACTAGCGGGGTCAGATACGCAGTATTTT.